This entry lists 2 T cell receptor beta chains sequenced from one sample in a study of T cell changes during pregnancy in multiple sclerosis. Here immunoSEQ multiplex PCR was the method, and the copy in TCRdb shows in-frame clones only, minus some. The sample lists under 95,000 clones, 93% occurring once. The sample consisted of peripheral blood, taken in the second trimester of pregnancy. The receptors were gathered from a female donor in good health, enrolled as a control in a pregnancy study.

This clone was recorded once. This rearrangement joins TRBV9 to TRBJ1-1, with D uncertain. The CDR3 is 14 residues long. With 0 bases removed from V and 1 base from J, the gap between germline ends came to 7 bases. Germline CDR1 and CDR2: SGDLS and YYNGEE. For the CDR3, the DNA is TGTGCCAGCAGCGTAGCATCATCGAACACTGAAGCTTTCTTT. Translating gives CASSVASSNTEAFF.

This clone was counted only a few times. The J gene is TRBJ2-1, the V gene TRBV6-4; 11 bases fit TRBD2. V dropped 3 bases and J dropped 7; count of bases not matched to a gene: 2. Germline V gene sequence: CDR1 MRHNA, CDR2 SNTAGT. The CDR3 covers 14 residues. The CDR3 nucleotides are TGTGCCAGCAGTGAGGGACTAGCGGCAAATGAGCAGTTCTTC. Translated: CASSEGLAANEQFF.